This is a list of T cell receptor beta chains from one sample in a study of T cells in Graves' hyperthyroidism and ophthalmopathy. In TCRdb, the multiplex PCR reads were re-called with MiXCR into one record per CDR3 protein. This repertoire shows fewer than 400,000 distinct CDR3 sequences, more than 20% found once; its top ten account for around four fifths. The sample was blood. These receptors all stem from a man over 45 with Graves' hyperthyroidism. Both conserved end residues are part of each CDR3. The order of the fields is V gene, D gene, J gene, CDR3 protein. A D gene is named only where the DNA matches it firmly.

V: TRBV7-9; D: TRBD2; J: TRBJ2-2; CDR3: CASSLHSGLAQNTGELFF
V: TRBV7-6; D: TRBD2; J: TRBJ2-2; CDR3: CASSLGVSGISGELFF
V: TRBV19; D: TRBD2; J: TRBJ2-1; CDR3: CASIPGTSGRVNEQFF
V: TRBV28; D: -; J: TRBJ2-7; CDR3: CASGGRFELIGEQYF
V: TRBV7-2; D: -; J: TRBJ2-3; CDR3: CASSSATLTQYF
V: TRBV6-1; D: TRBD2; J: TRBJ2-3; CDR3: CASSDPGLAGGTDTQYF
V: TRBV29-1; D: TRBD1; J: TRBJ2-3; CDR3: CSAHRNRGDADTQYF
V: TRBV20-1; D: TRBD1; J: TRBJ1-1; CDR3: CRGTGTGGTEAFF
V: TRBV10-1; D: -; J: TRBJ1-1; CDR3: CASDRSTEAFF
V: TRBV5-4; D: -; J: TRBJ2-2; CDR3: CASSLAGVEIGELFF
V: TRBV11-3; D: TRBD2; J: TRBJ2-2; CDR3: CASSRSLGGGNTGELFF
V: TRBV5-1; D: TRBD1; J: TRBJ2-1; CDR3: CASSSQWDRGNNEQFF
V: TRBV7-2; D: -; J: TRBJ2-7; CDR3: CASSSGHASYEQYF
V: TRBV2; D: -; J: TRBJ1-5; CDR3: CASRQGASAQHF
V: TRBV29-1; D: -; J: TRBJ2-3; CDR3: CSVRGGARTDTQYF
V: TRBV7-9; D: TRBD2; J: TRBJ2-7; CDR3: CASSLLGLAYEQYF
V: TRBV11-2; D: -; J: TRBJ2-7; CDR3: CASSFGGTAYEQYF
V: TRBV7-3; D: TRBD2; J: TRBJ2-1; CDR3: CASSLTRSGRSYNEQFF
V: TRBV19; D: -; J: TRBJ1-6; CDR3: CASTEGLQNNSPLHF
V: TRBV11-3; D: TRBD2; J: TRBJ2-1; CDR3: CASRQPGLAGGSSYNEQFF
V: TRBV20-1; D: -; J: TRBJ1-5; CDR3: CSASQGQPQHF
V: TRBV5-1; D: TRBD1; J: TRBJ2-7; CDR3: CASSSRPGTGDEQYF
V: TRBV29-1; D: -; J: -; CDR3: CSAGGPGNEQYF
V: TRBV28; D: -; J: TRBJ2-5; CDR3: CASSDFETQYF
V: TRBV5-1; D: -; J: TRBJ2-3; CDR3: CASSLDWSTDTQYF
V: TRBV6-2/TRBV6-3; D: -; J: TRBJ2-7; CDR3: CASTHPVTGGPYEQYF
V: TRBV19; D: -; J: TRBJ2-6; CDR3: CASTGRSSGANVLTF
V: TRBV20-1; D: TRBD2; J: TRBJ2-1; CDR3: CSARDRGGSYNEQFF
V: TRBV19; D: -; J: TRBJ1-5; CDR3: CASSIEYRASNQPQHF